Listed here is a single T cell receptor (beta chain). Antigen unknown. This entry belongs to a study of blood T cells in healthy people across ages. Findings of the study overall: Age showed a roughly linear inverse relationship with TCR beta diversity per million T cells.

It was with a sample-barcoded 5' primer and a J-beta primer mix that a second PCR of roughly 7 to 12 cycles was run. TCRdb reprocessed the 5' RACE reads via MiXCR and lists one record per CDR3 protein. This table holds about 800,000 distinct CDR3 sequences, around half found once. Isolation per sample recovered at least 7 million PBMCs. Trimming took off 4 bases at V and 3 bases at J, with 12 bases between the two ends. The CDR3 covers 14 residues. CDR1 and CDR2 (germline): SQVTM, ANQGSEA. The J gene is TRBJ2-2, the V gene TRBV29-1; tentative D call: TRBD1 (5 bases). The sequencing input was blood. The sequence was obtained from a man older than 75 in good health. The CDR3 DNA reads TGCAGCGTTGGGGCCAGGGCTGACACCGGGGAGCTGTTTTTT. It encodes CSVGARADTGELFF.